Shown below are 2 T cell receptor beta chains from a single sample sequenced in a study of cytomegalovirus exposure and HLA in healthy donors. Both 60 Vbeta primers and 13 Jbeta primers went into the PCR. Using immunoSEQ multiplex PCR, the repertoire was profiled, and TCRdb retains in-frame clones only, with some absent. The profile shows 120,000 to 150,000 clones, 60% to 85% of them singletons. The sample was PBMCs. These receptors were collected from a male donor in good health and CMV-seropositive.

The V gene is TRBV4-1, the J gene TRBJ1-3; a possible D gene is TRBD1 (5 bases). The V end was cut by 0 bases, the J end by 0 bases, with 18 bases between. Germline assignment: CDR1 MGHRA and CDR2 YSYEKL. The CDR3 loop spans 19 amino acids. The CDR3 spells CASSQDLLGLISSGNTIYF. CDR3 nucleotides: TGCGCCAGCAGCCAAGACTTATTGGGACTCATAAGCTCTGGAAACACCATATATTTT.

The V and J genes are TRBV5-6 and TRBJ1-1, with 8 nucleotides matching TRBD1. Trimming took 6 bases from V and 2 from J; bases not matched to a gene: 21. Looked up from germline, CDR1 is SGHDT and CDR2 is YYEEEE. This CDR3 region has 19 residues. The chain's CDR3 is CASTTPVRTGTAINTEAFF. As DNA, the CDR3 is TGTGCCAGCACCACACCCGTTCGGACAGGGACTGCTATAAACACTGAAGCTTTCTTT.